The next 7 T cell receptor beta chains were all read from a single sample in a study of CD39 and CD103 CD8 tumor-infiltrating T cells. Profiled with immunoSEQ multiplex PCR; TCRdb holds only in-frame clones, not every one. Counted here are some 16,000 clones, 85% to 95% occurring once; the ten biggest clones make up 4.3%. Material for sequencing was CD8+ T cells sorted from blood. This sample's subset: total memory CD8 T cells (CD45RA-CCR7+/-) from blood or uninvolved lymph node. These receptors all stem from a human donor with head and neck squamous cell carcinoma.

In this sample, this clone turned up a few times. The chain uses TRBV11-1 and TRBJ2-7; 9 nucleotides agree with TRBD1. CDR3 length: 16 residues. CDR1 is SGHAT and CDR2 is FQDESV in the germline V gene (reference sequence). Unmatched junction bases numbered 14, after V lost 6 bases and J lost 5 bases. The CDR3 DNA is TGTGCCAGCAGGAGACCGGGACAGGGAATTTGGCACGAGCAGTACTTC. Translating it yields CASRRPGQGIWHEQYF.

In DNA, the CDR3 is TGTGCCAGCAGCGCCGGGCCCGCCGGGGAGCTGTTTTTT. It yields the protein CASSAGPAGELFF. V gene TRBV9 combines with J gene TRBJ2-2, with D unresolved. Trimming stripped 3 bases from V and 6 bases from J, with 9 bases between. CDR3 length: 13 residues. Germline CDR1 SGDLS, CDR2 YYNGEE.

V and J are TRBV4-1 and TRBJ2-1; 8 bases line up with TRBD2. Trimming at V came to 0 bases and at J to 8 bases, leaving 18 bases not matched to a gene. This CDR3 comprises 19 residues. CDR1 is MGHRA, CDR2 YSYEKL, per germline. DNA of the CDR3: TGCGCCAGCAGCCAAGATGTGGCGTGGGGCGGGGGGAACCCCTATGAGCAGTTCTTC. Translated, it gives CASSQDVAWGGGNPYEQFF.

The chain's CDR3 is CASSGGHLNTEAFF. In nucleotides, the CDR3 is TGTGCCAGCAGTGGGGGCCACTTGAACACTGAAGCTTTCTTT. V gene TRBV2 combines with J gene TRBJ1-1, with D possibly being TRBD1 (5 bases). This CDR3 spans 14 amino acids. V was pared by 4 bases and J by 0 bases, with 9 bases between. Germline V gene data show CDR1 as SNHLY and CDR2 as FYNNEI.

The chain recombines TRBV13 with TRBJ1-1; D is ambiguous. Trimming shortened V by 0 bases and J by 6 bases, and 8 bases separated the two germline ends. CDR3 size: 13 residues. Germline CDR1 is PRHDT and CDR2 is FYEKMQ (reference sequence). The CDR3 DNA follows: TGTGCCAGCAGCTTAGGGTTTTGGTCTGAAGCTTTCTTT. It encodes CASSLGFWSEAFF.

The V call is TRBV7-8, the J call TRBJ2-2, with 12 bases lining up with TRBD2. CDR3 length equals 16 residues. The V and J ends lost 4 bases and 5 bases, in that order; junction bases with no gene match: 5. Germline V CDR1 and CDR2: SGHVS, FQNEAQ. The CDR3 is CASSSSSGGATGELFF. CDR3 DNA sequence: TGTGCCAGCAGCTCGTCTAGCGGGGGGGCGACCGGGGAGCTGTTTTTT.

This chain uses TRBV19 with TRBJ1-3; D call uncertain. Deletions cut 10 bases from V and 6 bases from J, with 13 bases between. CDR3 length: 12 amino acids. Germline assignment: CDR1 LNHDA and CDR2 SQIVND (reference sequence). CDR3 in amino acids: CATHSGLNTIYF. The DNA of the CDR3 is TGTGCCACTCACAGTGGGTTAAACACCATATATTTT.